Sequencing of this T cell receptor beta chain was carried out in a study of T cells in Graves' hyperthyroidism and ophthalmopathy. Study-level findings and limits: Blood also showed most of the thyroid clonotypes that were expanded above 0.001. It was a median roughly six months before onset that the model predicted ophthalmopathy.

Diagnosing involved the use of clinical symptoms, serum thyroxine and TRAb, thyroid ultrasound and orbital computed tomography. CDR3 size: 16 residues. V trimming: 3 bases; J trimming: 2 bases; junction bases outside the gene matches: 5. Germline assignment: CDR1 SGDLS and CDR2 YYNGEE. RNA transcripts yielded amplified TCR beta CDR3 regions. The HTBI set primed first-round TCR CDR3 RT-PCR. Each CDR3 protein is one row after TCRdb ran MiXCR on the multiplex PCR reads. The sample records about 58,000 distinct CDR3 sequences, approximately 50% being singletons. With respect to this clonotype: Antigen unknown.

The gene calls are TRBV9 and TRBJ2-3; TRBD2 aligns across 11 bases. The sequence was obtained from a woman aged 25 to 39 with Graves' ophthalmopathy. The sample taken for sequencing was blood. The CDR3 region is CASSGSTSGNTDTQYF. The CDR3 DNA sequence: TGTGCCAGCAGCGGGTCGACTAGCGGGAACACAGATACGCAGTATTTT. The whole variable domain, remainder taken from reference TRBV9 and TRBJ2-3, is DSGVTQTPKHLITATGQRVTLRCSPRSGDLSVYWYQQSLDQGLQFLIQYYNGEERAKGNILERFSAQQFPDLHSELNLSSLELGDSALYFCASSGSTSGNTDTQYFGPGTRLTVL.